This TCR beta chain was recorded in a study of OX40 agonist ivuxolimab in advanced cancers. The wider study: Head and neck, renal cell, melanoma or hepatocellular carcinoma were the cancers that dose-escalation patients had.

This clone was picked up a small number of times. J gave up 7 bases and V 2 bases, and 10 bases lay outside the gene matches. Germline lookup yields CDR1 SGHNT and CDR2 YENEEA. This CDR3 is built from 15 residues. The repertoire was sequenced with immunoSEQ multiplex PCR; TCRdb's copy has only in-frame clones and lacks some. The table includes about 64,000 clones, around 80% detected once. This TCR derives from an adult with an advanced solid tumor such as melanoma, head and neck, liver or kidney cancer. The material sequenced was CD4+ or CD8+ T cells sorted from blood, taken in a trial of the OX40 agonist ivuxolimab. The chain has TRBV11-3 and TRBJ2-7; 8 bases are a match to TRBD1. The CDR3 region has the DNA TGTGCCAGCAGCTTATCTCAGGACAGGGCGAATGAGCAGTACTTC. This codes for CASSLSQDRANEQYF.